This TCR beta chain was recorded in a study of patients and donors after allogeneic stem cell transplantation. This clonotype was found a few times. One entry per CDR3 protein, called by TCRdb with MiXCR from the RT-PCR reads. The sample carries roughly 880,000 distinct CDR3 sequences, 15% to 20% recorded once. Trimming removed 0 bases at V and 2 bases at J, with 16 bases between. Germline V gene data show CDR1 as MGHRA and CDR2 as YSYEKL. The CDR3 runs 17 residues. The source material was blood, either unsorted or a sorted T cell fraction (not recorded which). This clonotype was sampled from a human donor who was either an allogeneic HSCT recipient or a stem cell or donor lymphocyte infusion donor (not recorded which). It is not recorded whose cells these are; they may come from a transplant donor. The genes are TRBV4-1 and TRBJ2-5, with D possibly matching TRBD2 (6 bases). DNA for the CDR3: TGCGCCAGCAGCCAAGATCTTTCCGTAGCGGCGCAAGAGACCCAGTACTTC. Residues: CASSQDLSVAAQETQYF.